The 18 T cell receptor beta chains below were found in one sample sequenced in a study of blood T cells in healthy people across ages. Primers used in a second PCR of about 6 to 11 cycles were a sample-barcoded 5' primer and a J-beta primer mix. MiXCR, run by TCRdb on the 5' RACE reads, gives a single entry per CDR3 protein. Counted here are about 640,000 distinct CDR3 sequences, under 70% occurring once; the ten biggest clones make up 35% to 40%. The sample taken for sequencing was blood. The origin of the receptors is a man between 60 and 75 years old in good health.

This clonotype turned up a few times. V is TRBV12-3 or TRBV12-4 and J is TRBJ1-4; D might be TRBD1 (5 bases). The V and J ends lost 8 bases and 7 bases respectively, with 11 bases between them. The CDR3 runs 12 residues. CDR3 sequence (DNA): TGTGCCAGCGGTCGAGGGGCTGAAAAACTGTTTTTT. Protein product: CASGRGAEKLFF.

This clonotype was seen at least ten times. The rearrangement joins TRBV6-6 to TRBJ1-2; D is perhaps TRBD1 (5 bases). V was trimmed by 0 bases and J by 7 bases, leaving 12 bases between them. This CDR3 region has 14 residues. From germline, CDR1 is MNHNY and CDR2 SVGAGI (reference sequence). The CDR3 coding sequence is TGTGCCAGCAGTTACTCCCGGGGCGCGGGTGGCTACACCTTC. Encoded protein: CASSYSRGAGGYTF.

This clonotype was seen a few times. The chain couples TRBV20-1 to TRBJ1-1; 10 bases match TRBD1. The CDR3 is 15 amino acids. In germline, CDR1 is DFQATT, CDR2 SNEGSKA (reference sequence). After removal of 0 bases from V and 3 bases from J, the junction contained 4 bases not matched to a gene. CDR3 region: CSARDLGQGDTEAFF. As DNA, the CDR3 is TGCAGTGCTAGAGATCTCGGACAGGGGGACACTGAAGCTTTCTTT.

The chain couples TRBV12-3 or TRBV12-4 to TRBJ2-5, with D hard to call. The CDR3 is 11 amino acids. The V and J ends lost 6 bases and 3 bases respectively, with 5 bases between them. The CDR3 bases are TGTGCCAGCAGATACGAAGAGACCCAGTACTTC. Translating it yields CASRYEETQYF.

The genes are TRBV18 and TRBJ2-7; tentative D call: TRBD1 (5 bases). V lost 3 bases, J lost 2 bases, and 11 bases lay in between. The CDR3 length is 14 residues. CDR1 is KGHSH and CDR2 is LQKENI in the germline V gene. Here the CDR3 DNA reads TGTGCCAGCTCACCCACGGACACGACCTACGAGCAGTACTTC. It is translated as CASSPTDTTYEQYF.

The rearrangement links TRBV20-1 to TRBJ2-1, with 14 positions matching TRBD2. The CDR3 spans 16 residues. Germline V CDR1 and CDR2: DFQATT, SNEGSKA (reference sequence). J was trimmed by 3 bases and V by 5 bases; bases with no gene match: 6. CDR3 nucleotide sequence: TGCAGTGCTTCGGGACTAGCGGGGGAGGGCTACAATGAGCAGTTCTTC. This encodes CSASGLAGEGYNEQFF.

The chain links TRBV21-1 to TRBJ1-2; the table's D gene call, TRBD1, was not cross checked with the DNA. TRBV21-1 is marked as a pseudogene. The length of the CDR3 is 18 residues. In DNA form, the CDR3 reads TGTGCCAGCAGCAAAGTTAGGTGGTTTGGGACAGGGGACTATGGCTACACCTTC. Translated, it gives CASSKVRWFGTGDYGYTF.

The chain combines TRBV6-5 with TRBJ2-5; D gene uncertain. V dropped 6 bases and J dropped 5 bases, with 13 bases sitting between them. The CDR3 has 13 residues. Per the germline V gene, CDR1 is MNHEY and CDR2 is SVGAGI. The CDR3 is CASRRTLGETQYF. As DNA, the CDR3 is TGTGCCAGCAGACGGACGCTTGGGGAGACCCAGTACTTC.

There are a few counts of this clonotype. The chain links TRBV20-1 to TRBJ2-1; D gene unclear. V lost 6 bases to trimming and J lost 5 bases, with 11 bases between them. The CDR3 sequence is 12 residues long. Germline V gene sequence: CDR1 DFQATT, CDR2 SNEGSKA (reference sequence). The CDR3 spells CSAPTLNNEQFF. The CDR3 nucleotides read TGCAGTGCGCCCACTCTCAACAATGAGCAGTTCTTC.

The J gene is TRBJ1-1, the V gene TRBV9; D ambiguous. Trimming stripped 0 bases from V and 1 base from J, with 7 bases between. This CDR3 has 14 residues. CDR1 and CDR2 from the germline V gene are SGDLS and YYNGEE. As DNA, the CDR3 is TGTGCCAGCAGCGTAGTGGGTGGGAACACTGAAGCTTTCTTT. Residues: CASSVVGGNTEAFF. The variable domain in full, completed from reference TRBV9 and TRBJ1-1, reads DSGVTQTPKHLITATGQRVTLRCSPRSGDLSVYWYQQSLDQGLQFLIQYYNGEERAKGNILERFSAQQFPDLHSELNLSSLELGDSALYFCASSVVGGNTEAFFGQGTRLTVV.

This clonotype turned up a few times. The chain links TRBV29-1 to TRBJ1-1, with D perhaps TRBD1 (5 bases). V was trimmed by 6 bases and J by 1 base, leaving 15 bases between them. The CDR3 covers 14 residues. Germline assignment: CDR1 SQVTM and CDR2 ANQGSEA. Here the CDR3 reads CSVRRGGGNTEAFF. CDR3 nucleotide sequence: TGCAGCGTGCGGCGTGGTGGGGGGAACACTGAAGCTTTCTTT.

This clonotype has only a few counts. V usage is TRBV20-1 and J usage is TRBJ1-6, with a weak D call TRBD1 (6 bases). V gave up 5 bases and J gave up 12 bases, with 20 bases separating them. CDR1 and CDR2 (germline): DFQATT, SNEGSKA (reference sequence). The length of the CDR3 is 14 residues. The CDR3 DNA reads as TGCAGTGCTCCTTCCGGGGGGCGAAGAGAACCCCTCCACTTT. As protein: CSAPSGGRREPLHF.

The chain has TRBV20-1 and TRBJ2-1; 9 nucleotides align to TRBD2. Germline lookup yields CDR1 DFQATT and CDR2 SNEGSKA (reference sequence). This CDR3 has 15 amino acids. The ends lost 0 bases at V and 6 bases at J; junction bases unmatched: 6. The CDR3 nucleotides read TGCAGTGCTAGAGATCCCACTAGCGGGCTCAATGAGCAGTTCTTC. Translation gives CSARDPTSGLNEQFF.

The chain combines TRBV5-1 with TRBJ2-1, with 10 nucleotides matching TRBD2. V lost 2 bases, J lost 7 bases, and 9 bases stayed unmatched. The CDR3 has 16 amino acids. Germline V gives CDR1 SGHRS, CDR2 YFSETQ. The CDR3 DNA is TGCGCCAGCAGCTTCGACGCAGCGGGGGGGCTGAATGAGCAGTTCTTC. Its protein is CASSFDAAGGLNEQFF. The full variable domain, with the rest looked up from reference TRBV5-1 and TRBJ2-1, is KAGVTQTPRYLIKTRGQQVTLSCSPISGHRSVSWYQQTPGQGLQFLFEYFSETQRNKGNFPGRFSGRQFSNSRSEMNVSTLELGDSALYLCASSFDAAGGLNEQFFGPGTRLTVL.

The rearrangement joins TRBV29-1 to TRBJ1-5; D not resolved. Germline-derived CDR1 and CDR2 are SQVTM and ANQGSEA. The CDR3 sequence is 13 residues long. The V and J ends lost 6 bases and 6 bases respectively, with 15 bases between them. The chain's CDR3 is CSVQRGGGQPQHF. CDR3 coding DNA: TGCAGCGTCCAACGGGGTGGAGGTCAGCCCCAGCATTTT.

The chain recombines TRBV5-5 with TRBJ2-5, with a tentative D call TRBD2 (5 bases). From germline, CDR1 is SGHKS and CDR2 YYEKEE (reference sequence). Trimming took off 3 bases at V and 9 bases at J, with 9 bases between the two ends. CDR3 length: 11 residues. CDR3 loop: CASSSAEAQYF. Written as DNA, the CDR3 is TGTGCCAGCAGCTCAGCGGAGGCCCAGTACTTC.

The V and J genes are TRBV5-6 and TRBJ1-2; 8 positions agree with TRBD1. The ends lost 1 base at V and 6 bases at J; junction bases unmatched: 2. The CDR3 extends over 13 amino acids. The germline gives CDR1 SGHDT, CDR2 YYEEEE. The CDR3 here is CASSLPGGNGYTF. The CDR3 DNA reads TGTGCCAGCAGCTTGCCAGGGGGCAATGGCTACACCTTC.

CDR3: CSVGPTGLVSDTQYF. Here the CDR3 DNA reads TGCAGCGTTGGGCCTACAGGGTTGGTGTCAGATACGCAGTATTTT. J is TRBJ2-3 and V is TRBV29-1; D is perhaps TRBD1 (6 bases). Germline CDR1 is SQVTM and CDR2 is ANQGSEA. V gave up 4 bases and J gave up 4 bases, with 18 bases separating them. The length of the CDR3 is 15 residues.